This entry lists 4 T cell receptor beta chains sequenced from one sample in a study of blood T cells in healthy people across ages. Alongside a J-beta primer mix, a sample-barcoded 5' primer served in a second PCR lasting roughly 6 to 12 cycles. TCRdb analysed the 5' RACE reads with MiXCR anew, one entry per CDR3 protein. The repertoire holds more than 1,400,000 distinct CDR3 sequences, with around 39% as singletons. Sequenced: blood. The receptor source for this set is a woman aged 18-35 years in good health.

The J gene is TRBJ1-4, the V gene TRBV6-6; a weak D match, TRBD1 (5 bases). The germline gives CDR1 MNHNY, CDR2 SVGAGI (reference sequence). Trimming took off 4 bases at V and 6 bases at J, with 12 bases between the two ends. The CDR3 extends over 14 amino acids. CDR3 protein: CASSSGREDEKLFF. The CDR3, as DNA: TGTGCCAGCAGTTCCGGCAGGGAGGATGAAAAACTGTTTTTT.

CDR3 nucleotides: TGTGCCAGCACCGCACAGGGGCTTAGCACAGATACGCAGTATTTT. As protein: CASTAQGLSTDTQYF. The rearrangement uses TRBV12-3 or TRBV12-4 and TRBJ2-3, with 7 bases that match TRBD1. The CDR3 runs to 15 residues. With 7 bases clipped from V and 0 bases from J, the junction kept 7 bases outside the gene matches.

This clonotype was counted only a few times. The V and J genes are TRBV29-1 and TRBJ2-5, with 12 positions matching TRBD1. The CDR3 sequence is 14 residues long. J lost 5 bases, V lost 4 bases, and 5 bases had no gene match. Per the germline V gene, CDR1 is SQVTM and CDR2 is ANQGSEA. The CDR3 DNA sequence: TGCAGCGTTGTGGACGGGACAGGGGGCGAGACCCAGTACTTC. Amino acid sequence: CSVVDGTGGETQYF.

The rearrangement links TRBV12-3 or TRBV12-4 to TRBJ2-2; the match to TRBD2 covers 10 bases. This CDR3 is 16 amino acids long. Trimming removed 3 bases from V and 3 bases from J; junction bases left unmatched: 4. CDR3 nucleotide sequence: TGTGCCAGCAGTTTTTCGCTAGCGGGAGACACCGGGGAGCTGTTTTTT. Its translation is CASSFSLAGDTGELFF.